Listed below are T cell receptor beta chains from one sample, sequenced in a study of blood T cell repertoires in COVID-19. TCRdb's table, derived via immunoSEQ multiplex PCR, lists solely in-frame clones and lacks some. The table has approximately 91,000 clones, more than 60% seen once. Sample: peripheral blood. These receptors came from a man between 65 and 80 years old with acute or convalescent COVID-19. Both conserved end residues are part of each CDR3. D genes are given only for firm matches. Clone sizes are given selectively: once, few, many, or a class where the clone is expanded.

D gene	J gene	clone size	CDR3 length	V gene	CDR3 protein	CDR3 DNA
.	TRBJ1-1	once	14	TRBV5-6	CASSFDRISTEAFF	TGTGCCAGCAGCTTTGATCGTATTAGCACTGAAGCTTTCTTT
.	TRBJ1-2	.	15	TRBV6-5	CASSYSESRIYGYTF	TGTGCCAGCAGTTACTCGGAGTCGCGGATATATGGCTACACCTTC
TRBD2	TRBJ2-7	.	14	TRBV7-8	CASSPRTSGRSEYF	TGTGCCAGCAGCCCAAGGACTAGCGGGAGATCGGAGTACTTC
TRBD2	TRBJ2-4	.	17	TRBV11-3	CASSAGVLAGNNGIQYF	TGTGCCAGCAGCGCCGGGGTACTAGCGGGAAACAATGGAATTCAGTACTTC
.	TRBJ1-6	few	17	TRBV28	CASRPQSGAFVNSPLHF	TGTGCCAGCAGACCCCAGAGTGGGGCCTTTGTTAATTCACCCCTCCACTTT
.	TRBJ2-1	.	16	TRBV7-2	CASSLAPDSDYNEQFF	TGTGCCAGCAGCTTAGCGCCGGACTCGGACTACAATGAGCAGTTCTTC
TRBD1	TRBJ2-7	large	16	TRBV4-3	CASSQDTGTGGHEQYF	TGCGCCAGCAGCCAAGATACCGGGACAGGGGGCCACGAGCAGTACTTC
.	TRBJ2-3	.	15	TRBV7-8	CASSLLVRGTDTQYF	TGTGCCAGCAGCTTATTGGTCAGGGGAACAGATACGCAGTATTTT
.	TRBJ1-6	.	14	TRBV30	CAWSVLHGQSPLHF	TGTGCCTGGAGTGTACTACATGGTCAATCCCCCCTCCACTTT
TRBD1	TRBJ1-5	.	16	TRBV15	CATSTGQGLKGEPQHF	TGTGCCACCAGCACAGGACAGGGATTAAAGGGAGAGCCCCAGCATTTT
.	TRBJ2-7	.	14	TRBV19	CASSNPGQTNEQYF	TGTGCCAGTAGTAACCCTGGACAGACGAACGAGCAGTACTTC
TRBD1	TRBJ1-2	.	15	TRBV7-8	CASSDGTGFIYGYTF	TGTGCCAGCAGCGACGGGACAGGGTTTATCTATGGCTACACCTTC
.	TRBJ1-2	.	13	TRBV3-1/TRBV3-2	CASSQAGRSGYTF	TGTGCCAGCAGCCAGGCAGGGAGGTCGGGCTACACCTTC
.	TRBJ2-2	many	16	TRBV5-1	CASSGGSGIGTGELFF	TGCGCCAGCAGCGGAGGATCGGGGATAGGCACCGGGGAGCTGTTTTTT
.	TRBJ2-1	.	13	TRBV28	CASRAGSYNEQFF	TGTGCCAGCAGGGCGGGTTCCTACAATGAGCAGTTCTTC
TRBD1	TRBJ1-6	once	13	TRBV29-1	CSARQGWNSPLHF	TGCAGCGCCAGACAGGGATGGAATTCACCCCTCCACTTT
.	TRBJ1-1	.	12	TRBV6-5	CASSYTGHEAFF	TGTGCCAGCAGTTATACAGGGCATGAAGCTTTCTTT
.	TRBJ2-5	once	14	TRBV5-4	CASSSSQGSETQYF	TGTGCCAGCAGCTCGAGTCAGGGGAGCGAGACCCAGTACTTC
TRBD2	TRBJ2-7	many	13	TRBV6-1	CASSETSGYEQYF	TGTGCCAGCAGTGAGACTAGCGGGTACGAGCAGTACTTC
.	TRBJ2-3	.	13	TRBV29-1	CSAGTLSTDTQYF	TGCAGCGCCGGGACATTGAGCACAGATACGCAGTATTTT